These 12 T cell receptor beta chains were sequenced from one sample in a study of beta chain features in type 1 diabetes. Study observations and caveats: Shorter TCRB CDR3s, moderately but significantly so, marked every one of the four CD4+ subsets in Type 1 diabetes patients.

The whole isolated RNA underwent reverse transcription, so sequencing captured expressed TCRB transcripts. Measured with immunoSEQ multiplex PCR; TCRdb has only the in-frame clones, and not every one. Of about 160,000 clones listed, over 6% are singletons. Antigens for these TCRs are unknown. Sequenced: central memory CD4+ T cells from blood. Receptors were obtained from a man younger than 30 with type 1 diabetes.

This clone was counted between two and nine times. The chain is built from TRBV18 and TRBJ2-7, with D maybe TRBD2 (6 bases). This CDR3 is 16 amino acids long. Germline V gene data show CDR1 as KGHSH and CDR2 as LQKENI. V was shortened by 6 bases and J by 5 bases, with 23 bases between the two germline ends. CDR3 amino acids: CASSRGLWDGENEQYF. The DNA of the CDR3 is TGTGCCAGCTCGCGGGGTTTATGGGACGGGGAGAACGAGCAGTACTTC.

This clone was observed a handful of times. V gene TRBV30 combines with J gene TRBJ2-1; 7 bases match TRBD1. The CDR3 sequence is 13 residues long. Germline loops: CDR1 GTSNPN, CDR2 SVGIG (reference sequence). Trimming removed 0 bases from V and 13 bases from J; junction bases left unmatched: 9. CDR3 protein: CAWSVSSGTVQFF. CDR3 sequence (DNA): TGTGCCTGGAGTGTCTCGTCCGGGACAGTCCAGTTCTTC.

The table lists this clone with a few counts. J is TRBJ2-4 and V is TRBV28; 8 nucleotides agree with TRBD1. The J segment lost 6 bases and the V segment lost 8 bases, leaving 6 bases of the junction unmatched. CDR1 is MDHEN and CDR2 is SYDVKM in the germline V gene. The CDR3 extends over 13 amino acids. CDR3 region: CASQTGVGNIQYF. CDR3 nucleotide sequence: TGTGCCAGCCAGACAGGGGTTGGAAACATTCAGTACTTC. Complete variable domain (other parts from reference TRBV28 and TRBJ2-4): DVKVTQSSRYLVKRTGEKVFLECVQDMDHENMFWYRQDPGLGLRLIYFSYDVKMKEKGDIPEGYSVSREKKERFSLILESASTNQTSMYLCASQTGVGNIQYFGAGTRLSVL.

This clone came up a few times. CDR3 in DNA: TGTGCCTGGACACCCCCTAAAACTGAAGCTTTCTTT. Its protein is CAWTPPKTEAFF. The V call is TRBV30, the J call TRBJ1-1; D uncertain. V was trimmed by 4 bases and J by 5 bases, leaving 11 bases between them. Per the germline V gene, CDR1 is GTSNPN and CDR2 is SVGIG (reference sequence). CDR3 length equals 12 residues. Based on the CDR3 plus reference TRBV30 and TRBJ1-1, the full variable domain is SQTIHQWPATLVQPVGSPLSLECTVEGTSNPNLYWYRQAAGRGLQLLFYSVGIGQISSEVPQNLSASRPQDRQFILSSKKLLLSDSGFYLCAWTPPKTEAFFGQGTRLTVV.

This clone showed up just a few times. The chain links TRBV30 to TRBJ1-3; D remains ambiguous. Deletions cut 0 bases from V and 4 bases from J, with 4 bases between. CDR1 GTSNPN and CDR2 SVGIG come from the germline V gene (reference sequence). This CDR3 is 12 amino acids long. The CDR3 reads CAWSVSGNTIYF. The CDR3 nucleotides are TGTGCCTGGAGTGTTTCGGGAAACACCATATATTTT.

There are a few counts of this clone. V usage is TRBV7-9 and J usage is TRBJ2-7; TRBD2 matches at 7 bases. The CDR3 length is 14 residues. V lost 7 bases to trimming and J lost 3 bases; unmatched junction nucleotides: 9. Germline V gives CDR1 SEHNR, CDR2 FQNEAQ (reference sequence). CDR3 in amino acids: CASTLGASGYEQYF. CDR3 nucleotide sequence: TGTGCCAGCACCCTCGGGGCTAGCGGCTACGAGCAGTACTTC.

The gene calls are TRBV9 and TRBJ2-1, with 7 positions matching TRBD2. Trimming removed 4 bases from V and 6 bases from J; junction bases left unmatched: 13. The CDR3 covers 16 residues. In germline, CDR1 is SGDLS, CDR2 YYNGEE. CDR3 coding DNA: TGTGCCAGCAGCATCCGGGGGGATCTAGCAATCAATGAGCAGTTCTTC. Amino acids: CASSIRGDLAINEQFF.

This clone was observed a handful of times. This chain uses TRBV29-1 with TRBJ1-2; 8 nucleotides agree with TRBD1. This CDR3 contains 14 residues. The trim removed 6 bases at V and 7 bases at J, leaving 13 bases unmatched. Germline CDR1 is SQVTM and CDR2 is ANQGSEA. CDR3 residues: CSVLDRVIISGYTF. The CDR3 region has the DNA TGCAGCGTCCTGGACAGGGTTATAATTAGTGGCTACACCTTC.

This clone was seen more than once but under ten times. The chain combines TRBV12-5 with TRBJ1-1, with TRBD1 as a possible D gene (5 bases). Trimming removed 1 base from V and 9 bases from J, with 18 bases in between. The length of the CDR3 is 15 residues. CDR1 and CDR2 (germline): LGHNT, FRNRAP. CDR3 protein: CASGLATVTVPKAFF. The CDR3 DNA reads TGTGCTAGTGGTTTGGCCACCGTGACAGTCCCAAAAGCTTTCTTT.

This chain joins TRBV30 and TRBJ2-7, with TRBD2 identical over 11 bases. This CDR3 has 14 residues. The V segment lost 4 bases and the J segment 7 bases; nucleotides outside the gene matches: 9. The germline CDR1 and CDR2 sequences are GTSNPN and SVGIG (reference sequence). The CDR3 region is CAWTLLAGAGEQYF. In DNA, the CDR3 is TGTGCCTGGACCCTACTAGCGGGAGCCGGTGAGCAGTACTTC.

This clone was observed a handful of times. CDR3 sequence reads: CASSVDIASTDTQYF. CDR3 bases: TGTGCCAGCAGCGTCGACATTGCAAGCACAGATACGCAGTATTTT. This chain connects TRBV5-4 to TRBJ2-3; D not certain. Deletions cut 4 bases from V and 0 bases from J, with 12 bases between. There are 15 residues in the CDR3. Germline V CDR1 and CDR2: SGHNT, YYREEE (reference sequence). Combining the CDR3 with reference TRBV5-4 and TRBJ2-3 gives the whole variable domain ETGVTQSPTHLIKTRGQQVTLRCSSQSGHNTVSWYQQALGQGPQFIFQYYREEENGRGNFPPRFSGLQFPNYSSELNVNALELDDSALYLCASSVDIASTDTQYFGPGTRLTVL.

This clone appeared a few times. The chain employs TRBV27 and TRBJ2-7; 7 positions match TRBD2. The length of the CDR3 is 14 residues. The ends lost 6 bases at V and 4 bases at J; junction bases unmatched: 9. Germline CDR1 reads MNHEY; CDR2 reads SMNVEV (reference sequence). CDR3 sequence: CASRKRGDYYEQYF. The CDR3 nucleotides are TGTGCCAGCAGGAAGCGGGGCGACTATTACGAGCAGTACTTC.